A selection of T cell receptor beta chains follows, all from one sample in a study of OX40 agonist ivuxolimab in advanced cancers. TCRdb keeps only in-frame clones here, not all; method: immunoSEQ multiplex PCR. The sample shows nearly 110,000 clones, more than 85% of them seen only once. Specimen: CD4+ or CD8+ T cells sorted from blood, collected in a trial of the OX40 agonist ivuxolimab. These receptors were taken from an adult with an advanced solid tumor such as melanoma, head and neck, liver or kidney cancer. Both conserved end residues are part of each CDR3. A D gene is named only where the DNA matches it firmly. Size values are once, few and many counts, or a class for expanded clones, and some rows have none.

V gene: TRBV18
clone size: NA
J gene: TRBJ1-1
D gene: NA
CDR3 DNA: TGTGCCAGCTCGCCAGACATTTCCGACGTCCGTGAAGCTTTCTTT
CDR3 protein: CASSPDISDVREAFF

V gene: TRBV11-2
clone size: NA
J gene: TRBJ2-3
D gene: NA
CDR3 DNA: TGTGCCAGCAGCTTCGCACAGACAGATACGCAGTATTTT
CDR3 protein: CASSFAQTDTQYF

V gene: TRBV7-8
clone size: few
J gene: TRBJ1-5
D gene: NA
CDR3 DNA: TGTGCCAGCAGCTTAGCCGGGGGGGGGCAGCCCCAGCATTTT
CDR3 protein: CASSLAGGGQPQHF

V gene: TRBV2
clone size: NA
J gene: TRBJ2-2
D gene: NA
CDR3 DNA: TGTGCCACCATTTATCGGGGGACCGGGGAGCTGTTTTTT
CDR3 protein: CATIYRGTGELFF

V gene: TRBV7-8
clone size: NA
J gene: TRBJ2-7
D gene: TRBD1
CDR3 DNA: TGTGCCAGCAGCCCCGACAGGGGAGCCTACGAGCAGTACTTC
CDR3 protein: CASSPDRGAYEQYF

V gene: TRBV18
clone size: NA
J gene: TRBJ2-2
D gene: NA
CDR3 DNA: TGTGCCAGTTCGTGGACAGAGAACACCGGGGAGCTGTTTTTT
CDR3 protein: CASSWTENTGELFF

V gene: TRBV19
clone size: NA
J gene: TRBJ2-1
D gene: NA
CDR3 DNA: TGTGCCAGTAGACCCCTCCGGGGATTCGGCTCCTACAATGAGCAGTTCTTC
CDR3 protein: CASRPLRGFGSYNEQFF

V gene: TRBV28
clone size: few
J gene: TRBJ1-2
D gene: NA
CDR3 DNA: TGTGCCAGCAGGGCTCACAGGGTGGAAGGCTACACCTTC
CDR3 protein: CASRAHRVEGYTF

V gene: TRBV28
clone size: NA
J gene: TRBJ2-3
D gene: NA
CDR3 DNA: TGTGCCAGCAGTTCCAGTGGAGGGAACCGCGCGGCGCAGTATTTT
CDR3 protein: CASSSSGGNRAAQYF

V gene: TRBV19
clone size: NA
J gene: TRBJ2-5
D gene: NA
CDR3 DNA: TGTGCCAGTAGACAAAGGGGGGGCCAAGAGACCCAGTACTTC
CDR3 protein: CASRQRGGQETQYF

V gene: TRBV7-8
clone size: NA
J gene: TRBJ1-3
D gene: NA
CDR3 DNA: TGTGCCAGCAGCTTAGGGGGTCCTTCTGGAAACACCATATATTTT
CDR3 protein: CASSLGGPSGNTIYF

V gene: TRBV7-3
clone size: NA
J gene: TRBJ2-3
D gene: NA
CDR3 DNA: TGTGCCAGCAGCTTAGGTCAGGGAAGCACAGATACGCAGTATTTT
CDR3 protein: CASSLGQGSTDTQYF

V gene: TRBV28
clone size: NA
J gene: TRBJ2-6
D gene: NA
CDR3 DNA: TGTGCCAGCAGTTTCCAGGGACCGGGGGCCAACGTCCTGACTTTC
CDR3 protein: CASSFQGPGANVLTF

V gene: TRBV6-5
clone size: NA
J gene: TRBJ2-2
D gene: TRBD2
CDR3 DNA: TGTGCCAGCAGTTTGAGACTAGCGGATAACACCGGGGAGCTGTTTTTT
CDR3 protein: CASSLRLADNTGELFF

V gene: TRBV15
clone size: NA
J gene: TRBJ1-2
D gene: NA
CDR3 DNA: TGTGCCACCAGCAGAGGAGGGGGAGGGAATGGCTATGGCTACACCTTC
CDR3 protein: CATSRGGGGNGYGYTF

V gene: TRBV28
clone size: NA
J gene: TRBJ2-1
D gene: TRBD2
CDR3 DNA: TGTGCCAGCAGTTCCGGCGCGGGAGGGCCAGGTGAGCAGTTCTTC
CDR3 protein: CASSSGAGGPGEQFF

V gene: TRBV7-2
clone size: NA
J gene: TRBJ1-1
D gene: NA
CDR3 DNA: TGTGCCAGCAGCCGCGACAGGGAAGCTTTCTTT
CDR3 protein: CASSRDREAFF

V gene: TRBV5-4
clone size: NA
J gene: TRBJ2-2
D gene: NA
CDR3 DNA: TGTGCCAGCAGCCCCCCGGCGGCCGCCGGGGAGCTGTTTTTT
CDR3 protein: CASSPPAAAGELFF

V gene: TRBV28
clone size: NA
J gene: TRBJ1-4
D gene: NA
CDR3 DNA: TGTGCCAGCAGTTTATACGAAAAACTGTTTTTT
CDR3 protein: CASSLYEKLFF

V gene: TRBV5-1
clone size: NA
J gene: TRBJ1-1
D gene: TRBD1
CDR3 DNA: TGCGCCAGCAGCTGGGGGACAGGTGGGGCGAACACTGAAGCTTTCTTT
CDR3 protein: CASSWGTGGANTEAFF